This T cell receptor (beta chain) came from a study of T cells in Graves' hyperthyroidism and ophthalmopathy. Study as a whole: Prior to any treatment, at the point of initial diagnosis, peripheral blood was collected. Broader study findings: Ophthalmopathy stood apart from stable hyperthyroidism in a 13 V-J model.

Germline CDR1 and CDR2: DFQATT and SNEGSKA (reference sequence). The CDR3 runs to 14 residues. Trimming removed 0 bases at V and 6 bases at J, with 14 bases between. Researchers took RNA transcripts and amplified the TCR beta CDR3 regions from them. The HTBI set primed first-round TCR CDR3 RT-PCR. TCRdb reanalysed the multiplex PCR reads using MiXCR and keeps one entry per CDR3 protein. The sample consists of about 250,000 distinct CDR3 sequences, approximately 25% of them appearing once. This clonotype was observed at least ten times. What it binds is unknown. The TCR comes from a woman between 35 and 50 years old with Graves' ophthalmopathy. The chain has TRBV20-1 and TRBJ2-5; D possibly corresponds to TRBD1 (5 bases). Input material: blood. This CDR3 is CSARDGAERQTQYF. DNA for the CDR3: TGCAGTGCTAGAGATGGGGCCGAGAGGCAGACCCAGTACTTC.